Each of the 26 T cell receptor beta chains below was sequenced from the same sample in a study of cytomegalovirus exposure and HLA in healthy donors. PCR was performed using 60 Vbeta and 13 Jbeta primers. TCRdb's table, derived via immunoSEQ multiplex PCR, lists solely in-frame clones and lacks some. Of 160,000 or so clones in the sample, roughly 84% were seen once. The sequenced sample consisted of PBMCs. The receptor source for this set is a man aged 50-60 years in good health and CMV-seropositive.

V is TRBV4-1 and J is TRBJ1-1; possibly TRBD1 for D (6 bases). CDR3 length: 14 amino acids. The germline V and J ends were trimmed by 4 bases and 4 bases, with 13 bases remaining between them. Germline V gives CDR1 MGHRA, CDR2 YSYEKL. DNA of the CDR3: TGCGCCAGCAGCCCTCCGAGGGGGTTCACTGAAGCTTTCTTT. Amino acid sequence: CASSPPRGFTEAFF.

The CDR3 sequence: CASSQVRQGLRPTEAFF. The CDR3 nucleotides read TGTGCCAGCAGCCAGGTCAGACAGGGGTTAAGGCCCACTGAAGCTTTCTTT. The gene calls are TRBV5-4 and TRBJ1-1; 8 nucleotides line up with TRBD1. Germline values: CDR1 SGHNT, CDR2 YYREEE (reference sequence). This CDR3 contains 17 residues. Trimming at V came to 4 bases and at J to 4 bases, leaving 15 bases not matched to a gene.

V usage is TRBV5-5 and J usage is TRBJ2-7; tentatively, D is TRBD2 (6 bases). This CDR3 comprises 14 residues. CDR1 is SGHKS and CDR2 is YYEKEE in the germline V gene (reference sequence). V lost 1 base and J lost 5, with 13 bases in between. CDR3 residues: CASSLSGGADEQYV. CDR3 sequence (DNA): TGTGCCAGCAGCTTGTCCGGGGGTGCAGACGAGCAGTACGTC.

The rearrangement joins TRBV7-6 to TRBJ2-7, with 8 positions matching TRBD1. Germline V gene sequence: CDR1 SGHVS, CDR2 FNYEAQ. The CDR3 runs 15 residues. After removal of 1 base from V and 0 bases from J, the junction contained 2 bases not matched to a gene. CDR3 coding DNA: TGTGCCAGCAGCTTAGGGGGGACAGGCTCCTACGAGCAGTACTTC. This sequence encodes CASSLGGTGSYEQYF.

This clone was seen just once. The chain combines TRBV21-1 with TRBJ2-3; TRBD2 reflects the table's D call only, with no check against the DNA. TRBV21-1 is flagged as a pseudogene. The length of the CDR3 is 17 residues. The CDR3 DNA reads as TGTGCCAGCAGCCCGTTCCACCGCGGGAGCCTAAATTTTACGCAGTATTTT. As protein: CASSPFHRGSLNFTQYF.

The chain recombines TRBV6-1 with TRBJ2-7, with 7 bases aligning to TRBD2. The CDR3 has 15 residues. With 3 bases clipped from V and 3 bases from J, the junction kept 8 bases outside the gene matches. Germline V lookup: CDR1 MNHNS, CDR2 SASEGT. In nucleotides, the CDR3 is TGTGCCAGCAGTGATCTTGGCGGGGGAAACTACGAGCAGTACTTC. It yields the protein CASSDLGGGNYEQYF.

As to this clone: Mismatch with germline at one junction end may stem from a read error. The rearrangement uses TRBV7-9 and TRBJ2-7, with D hard to call. The CDR3 runs 12 residues. Germline V gene sequence: CDR1 SEHNR, CDR2 FQNEAQ (reference sequence). The CDR3 spells CSSSLGTEEQYF. The CDR3 DNA is TGTTCCAGCAGCTTAGGCACAGAGGAGCAGTACTTC.

On this clone: The junction departs from the called germline gene at one end, perhaps through a read error. In the same sample, other DNA sequences code for this CDR3. The rearrangement uses TRBV9 and TRBJ2-2; 8 nucleotides agree with TRBD2. Germline V gene sequence: CDR1 SGDLS, CDR2 YYNGEE. The CDR3 covers 20 residues. The CDR3 sequence is CASSGRRGDGGLPITGELFF. The CDR3 bases are TGTGCCAGCAGCGGGAGGCGGGGGGATGGCGGACTACCAATTACCGGAGAGCTGTTTTTT.

The V and J genes are TRBV19 and TRBJ2-1; 12 bases are shared with TRBD1. Trimming removed 7 bases from V and 11 bases from J; junction bases left unmatched: 18. This CDR3 is 17 amino acids long. CDR1 and CDR2 from the germline V gene are LNHDA and SQIVND (reference sequence). CDR3 bases: TGTGCCAGTACCCCCTCCAACCCGGGACAGGGGGCGCAGAAGCAGTTCTTC. Its protein is CASTPSNPGQGAQKQFF.

This clone was detected only a few times. This sequence joins TRBV9 and TRBJ2-5; D gene uncertain. Germline V lookup: CDR1 SGDLS, CDR2 YYNGEE. The CDR3 loop spans 14 amino acids. Trimming shortened V by 4 bases and J by 1 base, and 11 bases separated the two germline ends. CDR3 coding DNA: TGTGCCAGCAGCCCCCGTCCTTCCCAAGAGACCCAGTACTTC. Amino acids: CASSPRPSQETQYF.

This CDR3 reads CATSGLAEIRYNEQFF. The CDR3 nucleotides are TGTGCCACCTCGGGACTAGCGGAAATAAGGTACAATGAGCAGTTCTTC. V gene TRBV19 combines with J gene TRBJ2-1; TRBD2 matches at 11 bases. The CDR3 sequence is 16 residues long. V was clipped by 10 bases and J by 4 bases; unmatched bases: 12. Germline CDR1 reads LNHDA; CDR2 reads SQIVND (reference sequence). The full variable domain, with the rest looked up from reference TRBV19 and TRBJ2-1, is DGGITQSPKYLFRKEGQNVTLSCEQNLNHDAMYWYRQDPGQGLRLIYYSQIVNDFQKGDIAEGYSVSREKKESFPLTVTSAQKNPTAFYLCATSGLAEIRYNEQFFGPGTRLTVL.

Details on this clone: Other DNA sequences in this specimen translate into the identical CDR3. The rearrangement uses TRBV6-5 and TRBJ1-1, with D possibly being TRBD1 (5 bases). This CDR3 is built from 15 residues. With 2 bases removed from V and 1 base from J, the gap between germline ends came to 11 bases. The germline V gene encodes CDR1 MNHEY and CDR2 SVGAGI. The CDR3 bases are TGTGCCAGCAGTTACGGTCAGGGATGGAACACTGAAGCTTTCTTT. It translates to CASSYGQGWNTEAFF.

The count of this clone is one. The J gene is TRBJ1-3, the V gene TRBV19; the D gene is possibly TRBD1 (6 bases). Germline CDR1 reads LNHDA; CDR2 reads SQIVND (reference sequence). Trimming shortened V by 4 bases and J by 8 bases, and 15 bases separated the two germline ends. The CDR3 extends over 14 amino acids. The CDR3 region is CASSKGVEGDTIYF. Written as DNA, the CDR3 is TGTGCCAGTAGTAAGGGGGTAGAAGGAGACACCATATATTTT.

The genes are TRBV7-2 and TRBJ2-5; 8 positions match TRBD1. The CDR3 loop spans 13 amino acids. CDR1 is SGHTA and CDR2 is FQGNSA in the germline V gene. The junction had 5 bases not matched to a gene; V was cut back by 6 bases and J by 5 bases. Here the CDR3 reads CASSLQGEETQYF. The CDR3 nucleotides read TGTGCCAGCAGTTTACAGGGGGAGGAGACCCAGTACTTC.

The chain joins TRBV2 to TRBJ2-1; no firm D call. The germline V gene has CDR1 SNHLY and CDR2 FYNNEI. V shed 2 bases and J shed 7 bases, with 6 bases lying between them. This CDR3 comprises 12 residues. Here the CDR3 reads CASSEYGNEQFF. CDR3 nucleotides: TGTGCCAGCAGTGAATACGGGAATGAGCAGTTCTTC. The full variable domain, its missing parts supplied by reference TRBV2 and TRBJ2-1, is EPEVTQTPSHQVTQMGQEVILRCVPISNHLYFYWYRQILGQKVEFLVSFYNNEISEKSEIFDDQFSVERPDGSNFTLKIRSTKLEDSAMYFCASSEYGNEQFFGPGTRLTVL.

This clone was recorded a few times. The J gene is TRBJ2-1, the V gene TRBV27; D is perhaps TRBD2 (5 bases). CDR3 length: 14 amino acids. Germline CDR1 MNHEY, CDR2 SMNVEV (reference sequence). The ends were cut back, 3 bases at V and 4 bases at J, with 10 bases in the middle. The CDR3 bases are TGTGCCAGCAGTTTTGCGGGCGCTTACAATGAGCAGTTCTTC. Its translation: CASSFAGAYNEQFF.

The rearrangement links TRBV4-1 to TRBJ1-1; tentative D call: TRBD1 (5 bases). V lost 4 bases and J lost 6, with 15 bases in between. The CDR3 runs 14 residues. Germline assignment: CDR1 MGHRA and CDR2 YSYEKL. CDR3 loop: CASSPGAQRAEAFF. In DNA, the CDR3 is TGCGCCAGCAGCCCCGGGGCCCAGCGGGCTGAAGCTTTCTTT.

The gene calls are TRBV10-3 and TRBJ2-1; D is possibly TRBD2 (6 bases). The CDR3 is made up of 12 amino acids. Between the trimmed V and J ends, which lost 11 bases and 5 bases, there was a span of 13 bases. Germline loops: CDR1 ENHRY, CDR2 SYGVKD. For the CDR3, the DNA is TGTGCCCGAGGGGAGCGGGACAATGAGCAGTTCTTC. This sequence encodes CARGERDNEQFF.

The CDR3 is CATLRGSGGGETQYF. CDR3 in DNA: TGTGCCACCTTAAGGGGATCGGGGGGTGGAGAGACCCAGTACTTC. V gene TRBV2 combines with J gene TRBJ2-5; 7 positions match TRBD2. V lost 10 bases to trimming and J lost 4 bases; unmatched junction nucleotides: 15. The CDR3 has 15 residues. Germline V gives CDR1 SNHLY, CDR2 FYNNEI.

This chain connects TRBV30 to TRBJ2-6; 10 bases line up with TRBD2. The CDR3 is 18 residues long. The V and J ends lost 0 bases and 0 bases, in that order; junction bases with no gene match: 5. Germline values: CDR1 GTSNPN, CDR2 SVGIG (reference sequence). The CDR3 loop reads CAWSVGLAMSSGANVLTF. CDR3 coding DNA: TGTGCCTGGAGTGTGGGACTAGCGATGAGCTCTGGGGCCAACGTCCTGACTTTC.

CDR3 sequence reads: CASRPDRVDSPLHF. In nucleotides, the CDR3 is TGTGCCAGCAGGCCGGACAGGGTAGATTCACCCCTCCACTTT. This rearrangement joins TRBV2 to TRBJ1-6; 8 nucleotides agree with TRBD1. The CDR3 extends over 14 amino acids. CDR1 and CDR2 from the germline V gene are SNHLY and FYNNEI. The J segment lost 8 bases and the V segment lost 6 bases, leaving 6 bases of the junction unmatched.

V gene TRBV6-5 combines with J gene TRBJ1-3; D call uncertain. The CDR3 contains 15 residues. Trimming shortened V by 0 bases and J by 2 bases, and 8 bases separated the two germline ends. Germline loops: CDR1 MNHEY, CDR2 SVGAGI. The CDR3, as DNA: TGTGCCAGCAGTTACTCTCTGGCACCTGGAAACACCATATATTTT. Translation: CASSYSLAPGNTIYF.

The chain recombines TRBV2 with TRBJ1-5, with D uncertain. Looked up from germline, CDR1 is SNHLY and CDR2 is FYNNEI. Trimming pared 7 bases from V and 0 bases from J, leaving 10 bases between. This CDR3 is 14 amino acids long. The CDR3 DNA reads as TGTGCCAGCACCCCCACCTATAGCAATCAGCCCCAGCATTTT. It encodes CASTPTYSNQPQHF.

The rearrangement joins TRBV11-2 to TRBJ2-7; TRBD2 aligns across 8 bases. Germline loops: CDR1 SGHAT, CDR2 FQNNGV. This CDR3 spans 14 amino acids. V lost 0 bases to trimming and J lost 4 bases; unmatched junction nucleotides: 2. This chain's CDR3 is CASSLDGRAYEQYV. The CDR3 DNA reads TGTGCCAGCAGCTTAGACGGGAGGGCGTACGAGCAGTACGTC.

The chain links TRBV18 to TRBJ1-2; no clear D. V lost 0 bases to trimming and J lost 7 bases, with 15 bases between them. The CDR3 consists of 15 residues. CDR1 is KGHSH, CDR2 LQKENI, per germline. The CDR3 protein is CASSPPSKSAGGYTF. As DNA, the CDR3 is TGTGCCAGCTCACCACCCAGTAAAAGCGCGGGTGGCTACACCTTC.

This clone was observed once. The rearrangement uses TRBV7-9 and TRBJ1-3; no reliable D call. CDR1 and CDR2 from the germline V gene are SEHNR and FQNEAQ (reference sequence). The CDR3 loop spans 12 amino acids. Trimming left V 1 base short and J 6 bases short, with 4 bases between. The CDR3 spells CASSLGQNTIYF. The CDR3 DNA reads TGTGCCAGCAGCTTAGGGCAAAACACCATATATTTT.